Listed below are T cell receptor beta chains from one sample, sequenced in a study of blood T cell repertoires in COVID-19. Sequenced by immunoSEQ multiplex PCR; TCRdb stores in-frame clones only, minus some. The data contain some 220,000 clones, 75% to 85% of them seen just once; the ten biggest clones take up more than 9%. Sequenced sample: peripheral blood. The receptors derive from a man aged 45-65 years with active or convalescent COVID-19. The CDR3 runs from the conserved cysteine through the conserved F or W. Fields, in order: D gene, clone size, J gene, V gene, CDR3 DNA, CDR3 protein. D genes are given only for firm matches. Only some rows state a clone size, as once, few, many or a class for expanded clones.

d_gene: TRBD1
abundance: .
j_gene: TRBJ2-2
v_gene: TRBV9
CDR3nt: TGTGCCAGCAGCCTCGACAGGGGAATCACCGGGGAGCTGTTTTTT
CDR3aa: CASSLDRGITGELFF

d_gene: TRBD2
abundance: once
j_gene: TRBJ2-3
v_gene: TRBV10-1
CDR3nt: TGCGCCAGCTTGCCTATCCTACCGGGGGGGTGGACAGATACGCAGTATTTT
CDR3aa: CASLPILPGGWTDTQYF

d_gene: TRBD1
abundance: once
j_gene: TRBJ2-5
v_gene: TRBV19
CDR3nt: TGTGCCAGTAGTACTGGGACAGGGGGCTGGGGGGAGACCCAGTACTTC
CDR3aa: CASSTGTGGWGETQYF

d_gene: TRBD1
abundance: once
j_gene: TRBJ2-4
v_gene: TRBV3-1/TRBV3-2
CDR3nt: TGTGCCAGCAGCCAAGATTTGGGCAGGGGGAACATTCAGTACTTC
CDR3aa: CASSQDLGRGNIQYF

d_gene: .
abundance: .
j_gene: TRBJ2-7
v_gene: TRBV28
CDR3nt: TGTGCCAGCAGTTTGGGCTTTTCGTCGGGGGTGGCCTACGAGCAGTACTTC
CDR3aa: CASSLGFSSGVAYEQYF

d_gene: TRBD1
abundance: .
j_gene: TRBJ2-7
v_gene: TRBV7-2
CDR3nt: TGTGCCAGCAGCCCTCGGATGACAGGGTACGAGCAGTACTTC
CDR3aa: CASSPRMTGYEQYF

d_gene: .
abundance: few
j_gene: TRBJ2-1
v_gene: TRBV2
CDR3nt: TGTGCCAGCAGCCCAAGCAGACTATACTACAATGAGCAGTTCTTC
CDR3aa: CASSPSRLYYNEQFF

d_gene: .
abundance: once
j_gene: TRBJ1-4
v_gene: TRBV5-1
CDR3nt: TGCGCCAGCAGCTTGATACCGGGGACTAATGAAAAACTGTTTTTT
CDR3aa: CASSLIPGTNEKLFF

d_gene: TRBD1
abundance: .
j_gene: TRBJ1-5
v_gene: TRBV7-2
CDR3nt: TGTGCCAGCAGCCCAAGGGGTGGCAGGGGGTTCGATCAGCCCCAGCATTTT
CDR3aa: CASSPRGGRGFDQPQHF

d_gene: .
abundance: .
j_gene: TRBJ1-1
v_gene: TRBV7-8
CDR3nt: TGTGCCAGCAGCTTAGCAGCAGGGAGGGAAGCTTTCTTT
CDR3aa: CASSLAAGREAFF

d_gene: .
abundance: .
j_gene: TRBJ2-1
v_gene: TRBV5-1
CDR3nt: TGCGCCAGCGGGCATGCGCACAATGAGCAGTTCTTC
CDR3aa: CASGHAHNEQFF

d_gene: TRBD1
abundance: .
j_gene: TRBJ2-2
v_gene: TRBV9
CDR3nt: TGTGCCAGCAGCGCCCCCGGGACAGGGAACACCGGGGAGCTGTTTTTT
CDR3aa: CASSAPGTGNTGELFF

d_gene: TRBD1
abundance: .
j_gene: TRBJ2-1
v_gene: TRBV9
CDR3nt: TGTGCCAGCAGCATTCGGACAGGCTACAATGAGCAGTTCTTC
CDR3aa: CASSIRTGYNEQFF

d_gene: .
abundance: .
j_gene: TRBJ1-2
v_gene: TRBV6-5
CDR3nt: TGTGCCAGCAGTTACTCGGTTGCCGGAGGGTATGGCTACACCTTC
CDR3aa: CASSYSVAGGYGYTF

d_gene: .
abundance: .
j_gene: TRBJ1-4
v_gene: TRBV7-9
CDR3nt: TGTGCCAGCAGCTTCTCCGTTACAGAGACTGAAAAACTGTTTTTT
CDR3aa: CASSFSVTETEKLFF

d_gene: .
abundance: .
j_gene: TRBJ1-2
v_gene: TRBV19
CDR3nt: TGTGCCAGTAGCGGGGGACCCTATGGCTACACCTTC
CDR3aa: CASSGGPYGYTF

d_gene: .
abundance: once
j_gene: TRBJ2-7
v_gene: TRBV6-2/TRBV6-3
CDR3nt: TGTGCCAGCAGTTCGGACATGGCCCTCTACGAGCAGTACTTC
CDR3aa: CASSSDMALYEQYF

d_gene: TRBD2
abundance: .
j_gene: TRBJ2-7
v_gene: TRBV28
CDR3nt: TGTGCCACCCTAGCGGGTTCGACCTACGAGCAGTACTTC
CDR3aa: CATLAGSTYEQYF

d_gene: .
abundance: .
j_gene: TRBJ2-5
v_gene: TRBV5-1
CDR3nt: TGCGCCAGCAGCTTCCAGGGCTTGGAGGAGACCCAGTACTTC
CDR3aa: CASSFQGLEETQYF

d_gene: .
abundance: .
j_gene: TRBJ1-6
v_gene: TRBV7-6
CDR3nt: TGTGCCAGCAGCCCGACGGACAGAGGTGCCTATAATTCACCCCTCCACTTT
CDR3aa: CASSPTDRGAYNSPLHF

d_gene: TRBD2
abundance: .
j_gene: TRBJ2-1
v_gene: TRBV11-2
CDR3nt: TGTGCCAGCAGCTTAGCCCCCTCTAGCGGGGGGGCCGGTGAGCAGTTCTTC
CDR3aa: CASSLAPSSGGAGEQFF

d_gene: .
abundance: .
j_gene: TRBJ1-2
v_gene: TRBV19
CDR3nt: TGTGCCAGTAGTTGGGCAAGTAACTATGGCTACACCTTC
CDR3aa: CASSWASNYGYTF

d_gene: .
abundance: .
j_gene: TRBJ1-2
v_gene: TRBV21-1
CDR3nt: TGTGCCAGCAGCAAACCGGATGGCTACACCTTC
CDR3aa: CASSKPDGYTF

d_gene: .
abundance: .
j_gene: TRBJ1-3
v_gene: TRBV28
CDR3nt: TGTGCCAGCAGTCGACTCCTTTCTGGAAACACCATATATTTT
CDR3aa: CASSRLLSGNTIYF

d_gene: TRBD1
abundance: .
j_gene: TRBJ1-4
v_gene: TRBV6-5
CDR3nt: TGTGCCAGCGGGGACAGTCGAAATGAAAAACTGTTTTTT
CDR3aa: CASGDSRNEKLFF

d_gene: TRBD2
abundance: .
j_gene: TRBJ2-2
v_gene: TRBV4-3
CDR3nt: TGCGCCAGCAGCCAAGATCCTAGCGGGAGCCCGGGGGAGCTGTTTTTT
CDR3aa: CASSQDPSGSPGELFF

d_gene: .
abundance: .
j_gene: TRBJ2-5
v_gene: TRBV27
CDR3nt: TGTGCCAGCAGTTTACAGGGTCCAGAGACCCAGTACTTC
CDR3aa: CASSLQGPETQYF

d_gene: TRBD1
abundance: .
j_gene: TRBJ1-3
v_gene: TRBV29-1
CDR3nt: TGCAGCGTTGAGGACAGGGGAGACACCATATATTTT
CDR3aa: CSVEDRGDTIYF

d_gene: TRBD2
abundance: .
j_gene: TRBJ2-5
v_gene: TRBV30
CDR3nt: TGTGCCTGGAGTGTACTAGCGGGAGCCTCGGCGACCCAGTACTTC
CDR3aa: CAWSVLAGASATQYF

d_gene: TRBD2
abundance: .
j_gene: TRBJ2-5
v_gene: TRBV13
CDR3nt: TGTGCCAGCAGCTTAGCCCGGGGGGGTCAAGAGACCCAGTACTTC
CDR3aa: CASSLARGGQETQYF

d_gene: TRBD2
abundance: .
j_gene: TRBJ2-7
v_gene: TRBV5-1
CDR3nt: TGCGCCAGCAGCAGTAGCGGGGCGTCCTACGAGCAGTACTTC
CDR3aa: CASSSSGASYEQYF

d_gene: TRBD1
abundance: few
j_gene: TRBJ1-2
v_gene: TRBV7-6
CDR3nt: TGTGCCAGCAGTTCGATCGGGACAGGGGGTGGTGGCTACACCTTC
CDR3aa: CASSSIGTGGGGYTF

d_gene: .
abundance: .
j_gene: TRBJ2-1
v_gene: TRBV6-5
CDR3nt: TGTGCCAGCAAAACCGGTCTCACCTACAATGAGCAGTTCTTC
CDR3aa: CASKTGLTYNEQFF